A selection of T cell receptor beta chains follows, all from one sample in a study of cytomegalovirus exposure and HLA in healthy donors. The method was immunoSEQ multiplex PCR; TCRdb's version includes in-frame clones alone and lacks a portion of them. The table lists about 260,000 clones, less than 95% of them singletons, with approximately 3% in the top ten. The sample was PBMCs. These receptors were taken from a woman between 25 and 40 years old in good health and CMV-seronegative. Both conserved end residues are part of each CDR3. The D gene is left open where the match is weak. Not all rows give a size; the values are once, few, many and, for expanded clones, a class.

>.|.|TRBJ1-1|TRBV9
TGTGCCAGCAGCCTCCGAGGGGGGGACCCTGGGACTGAAGCTTTCTTT
CASSLRGGDPGTEAFF
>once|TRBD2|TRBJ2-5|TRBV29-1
TGCAGCGTTGAAGTCCCCCCGGGACTAGCGGGAGGGATGGAGACCCAGTACTTC
CSVEVPPGLAGGMETQYF
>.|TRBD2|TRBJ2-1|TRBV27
TGTGCCAGCAGTTTTCGCGGACTAGCGCCGACCAATGAGCAGTTCTTC
CASSFRGLAPTNEQFF
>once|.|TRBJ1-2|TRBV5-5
TGTGCCAGCAGCTTGGGAGAGGGGAGCTATGGCTACACCTTC
CASSLGEGSYGYTF
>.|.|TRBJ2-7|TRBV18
TGTGCCAGCTCACCAAATCTGGTGGAGCAGTACTTC
CASSPNLVEQYF
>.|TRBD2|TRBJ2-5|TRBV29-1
TGCAGCGTTGTGCGGGAGGTAGAGACCCAGTACTTC
CSVVREVETQYF
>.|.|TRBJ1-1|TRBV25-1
TGTGCCAGCAGTGAACTAGGGGGGAACACTGAAGCTTTCTTT
CASSELGGNTEAFF
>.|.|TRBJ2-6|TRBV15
TGTGCCACCAGCAGCGGGGGTACTGGGGCCAACGTCCTGACTTTC
CATSSGGTGANVLTF
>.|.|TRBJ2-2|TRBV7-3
TGTGCCAGCAGCCTGGGGGGCACGAACACCGGGGAGCTGTTTTTT
CASSLGGTNTGELFF
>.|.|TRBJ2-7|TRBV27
TGTGCCAGCAGTTTATTGGGTTTTCCCGAGCAGTACTTC
CASSLLGFPEQYF
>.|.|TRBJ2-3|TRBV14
TGTGCCAGCAGCCATAACAGGGACACAGATACGCAGTATTTT
CASSHNRDTDTQYF